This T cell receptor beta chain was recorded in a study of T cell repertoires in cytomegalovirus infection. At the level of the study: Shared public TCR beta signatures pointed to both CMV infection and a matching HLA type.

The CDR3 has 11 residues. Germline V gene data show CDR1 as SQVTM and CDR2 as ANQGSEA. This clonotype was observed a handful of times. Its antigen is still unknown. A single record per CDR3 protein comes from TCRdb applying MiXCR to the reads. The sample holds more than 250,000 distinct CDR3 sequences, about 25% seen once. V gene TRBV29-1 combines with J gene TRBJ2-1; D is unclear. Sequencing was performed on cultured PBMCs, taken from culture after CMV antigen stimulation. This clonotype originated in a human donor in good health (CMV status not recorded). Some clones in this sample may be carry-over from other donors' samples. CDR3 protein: CMLELNNEQFF. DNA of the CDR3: TGCATGTTGGAACTAAACAATGAGCAGTTCTTC.